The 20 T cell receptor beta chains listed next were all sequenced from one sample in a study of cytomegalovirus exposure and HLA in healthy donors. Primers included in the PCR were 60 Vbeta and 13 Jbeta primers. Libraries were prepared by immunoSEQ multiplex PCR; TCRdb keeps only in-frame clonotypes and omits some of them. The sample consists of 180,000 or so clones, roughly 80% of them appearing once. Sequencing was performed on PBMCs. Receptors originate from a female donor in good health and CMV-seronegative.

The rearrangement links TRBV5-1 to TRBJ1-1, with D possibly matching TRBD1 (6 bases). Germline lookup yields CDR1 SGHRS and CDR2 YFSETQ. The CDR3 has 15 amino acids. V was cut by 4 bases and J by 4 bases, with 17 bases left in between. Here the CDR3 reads CASSNLQGGGTEAFF. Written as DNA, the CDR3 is TGCGCCAGCAGCAACCTACAGGGAGGGGGCACTGAAGCTTTCTTT.

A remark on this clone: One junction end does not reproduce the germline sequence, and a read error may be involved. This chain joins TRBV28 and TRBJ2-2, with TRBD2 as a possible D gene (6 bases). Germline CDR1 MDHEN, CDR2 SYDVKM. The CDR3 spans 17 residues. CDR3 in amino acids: CASSSGWGLANTGELFF. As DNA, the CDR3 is TGTGCCAGCAGTTCGGGGTGGGGCCTAGCGAACACTGGGGAGCTGTTTTTT.

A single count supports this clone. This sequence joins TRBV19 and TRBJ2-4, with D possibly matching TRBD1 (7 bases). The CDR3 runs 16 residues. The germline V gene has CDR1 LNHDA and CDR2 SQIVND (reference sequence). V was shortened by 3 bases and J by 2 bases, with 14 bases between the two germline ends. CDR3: CASSMFQGGTKNIQYF. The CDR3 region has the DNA TGTGCCAGTAGTATGTTTCAGGGGGGTACCAAAAACATTCAGTACTTC.

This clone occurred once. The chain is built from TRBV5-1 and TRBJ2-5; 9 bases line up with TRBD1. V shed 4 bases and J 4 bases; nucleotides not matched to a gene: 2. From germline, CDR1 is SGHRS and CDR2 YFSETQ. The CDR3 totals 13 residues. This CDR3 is CASSRDRVETQYF. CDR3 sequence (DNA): TGCGCCAGCAGCAGGGACAGGGTAGAGACCCAGTACTTC.

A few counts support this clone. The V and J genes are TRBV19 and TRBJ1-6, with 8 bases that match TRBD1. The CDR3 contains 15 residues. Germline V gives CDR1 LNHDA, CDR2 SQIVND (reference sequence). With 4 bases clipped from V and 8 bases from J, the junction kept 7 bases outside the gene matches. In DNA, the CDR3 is TGTGCCAGTAGTACTACGGGACAGGTCGATTCACCCCTCCACTTT. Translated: CASSTTGQVDSPLHF. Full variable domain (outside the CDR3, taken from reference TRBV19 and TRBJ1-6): DGGITQSPKYLFRKEGQNVTLSCEQNLNHDAMYWYRQDPGQGLRLIYYSQIVNDFQKGDIAEGYSVSREKKESFPLTVTSAQKNPTAFYLCASSTTGQVDSPLHFGNGTRLTVT.

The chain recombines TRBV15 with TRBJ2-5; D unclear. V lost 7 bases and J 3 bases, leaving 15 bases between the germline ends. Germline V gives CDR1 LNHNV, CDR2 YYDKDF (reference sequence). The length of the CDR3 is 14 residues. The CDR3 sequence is CATTPFGFKETQYF. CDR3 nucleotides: TGTGCCACCACACCATTCGGGTTCAAAGAGACCCAGTACTTC. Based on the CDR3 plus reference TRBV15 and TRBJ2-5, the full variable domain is DAMVIQNPRYQVTQFGKPVTLSCSQTLNHNVMYWYQQKSSQAPKLLFHYYDKDFNNEADTPDNFQSRRPNTSFCFLDIRSPGLGDTAMYLCATTPFGFKETQYFGPGTRLLVL.

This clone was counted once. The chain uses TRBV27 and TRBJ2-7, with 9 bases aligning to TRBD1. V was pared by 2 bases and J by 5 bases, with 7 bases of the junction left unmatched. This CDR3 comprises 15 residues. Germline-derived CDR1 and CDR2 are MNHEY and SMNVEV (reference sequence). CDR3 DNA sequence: TGTGCCAGCAGTTTAACAGGACAGGGGAATAACGAGCAGTACTTC. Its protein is CASSLTGQGNNEQYF.

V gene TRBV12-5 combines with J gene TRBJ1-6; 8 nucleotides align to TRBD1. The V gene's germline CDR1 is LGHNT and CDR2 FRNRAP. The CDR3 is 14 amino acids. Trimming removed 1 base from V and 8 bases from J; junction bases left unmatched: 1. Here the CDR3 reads CASGLGQGHSPLHF. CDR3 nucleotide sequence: TGTGCTAGTGGTTTGGGACAGGGGCATTCACCCCTCCACTTT.

The CDR3 sequence is CASSLSGASGSLNEQFF. CDR3 DNA sequence: TGTGCCAGCAGCTTATCAGGCGCGAGCGGGAGTCTTAATGAGCAGTTCTTC. The rearrangement joins TRBV7-9 to TRBJ2-1, with 8 bases aligning to TRBD2. CDR1 SEHNR and CDR2 FQNEAQ come from the germline V gene (reference sequence). V shed 2 bases, J shed 7 bases, and the junction held 13 bases outside the gene matches. This CDR3 comprises 17 residues.

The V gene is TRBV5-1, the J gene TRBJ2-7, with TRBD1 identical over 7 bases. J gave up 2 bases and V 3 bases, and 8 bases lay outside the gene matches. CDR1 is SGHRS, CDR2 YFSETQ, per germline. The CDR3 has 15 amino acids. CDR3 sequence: CASSSPGTATYEQYF. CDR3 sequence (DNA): TGCGCCAGCAGCTCCCCAGGGACAGCCACCTACGAGCAGTACTTC. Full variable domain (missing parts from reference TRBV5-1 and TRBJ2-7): KAGVTQTPRYLIKTRGQQVTLSCSPISGHRSVSWYQQTPGQGLQFLFEYFSETQRNKGNFPGRFSGRQFSNSRSEMNVSTLELGDSALYLCASSSPGTATYEQYFGPGTRLTVT.

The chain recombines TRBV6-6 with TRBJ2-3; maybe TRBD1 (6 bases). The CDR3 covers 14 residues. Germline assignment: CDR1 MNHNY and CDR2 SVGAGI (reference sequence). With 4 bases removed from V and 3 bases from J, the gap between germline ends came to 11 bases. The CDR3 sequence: CASSSDRRTDTQYF. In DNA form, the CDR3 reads TGTGCCAGCAGTTCCGACAGGCGGACAGATACGCAGTATTTT.

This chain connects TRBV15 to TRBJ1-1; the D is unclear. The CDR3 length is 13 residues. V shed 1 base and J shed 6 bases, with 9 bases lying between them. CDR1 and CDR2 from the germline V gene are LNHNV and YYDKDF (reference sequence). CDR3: CATSRVAYAEAFF. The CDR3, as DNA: TGTGCCACCAGCAGAGTGGCATACGCTGAAGCTTTCTTT.

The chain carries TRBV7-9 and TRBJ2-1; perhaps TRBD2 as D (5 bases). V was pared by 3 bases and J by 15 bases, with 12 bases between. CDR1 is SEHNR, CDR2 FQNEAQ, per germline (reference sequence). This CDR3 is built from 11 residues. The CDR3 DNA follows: TGTGCCAGCAGCTTGGCACTAGAACTGTTCTTC. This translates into CASSLALELFF.

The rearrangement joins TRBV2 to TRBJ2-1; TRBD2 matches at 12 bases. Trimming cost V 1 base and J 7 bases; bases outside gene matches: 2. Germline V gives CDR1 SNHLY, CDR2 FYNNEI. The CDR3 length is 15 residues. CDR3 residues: CASSEGLAGVNEQFF. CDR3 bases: TGTGCCAGCAGTGAAGGACTAGCGGGAGTGAATGAGCAGTTCTTC.

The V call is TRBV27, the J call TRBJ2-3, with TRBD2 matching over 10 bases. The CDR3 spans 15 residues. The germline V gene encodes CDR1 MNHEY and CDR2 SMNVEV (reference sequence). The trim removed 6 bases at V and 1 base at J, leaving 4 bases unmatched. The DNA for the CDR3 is TGTGCCAGCAGATATGGGACTAGCGGCACAGATACGCAGTATTTT. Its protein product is CASRYGTSGTDTQYF.

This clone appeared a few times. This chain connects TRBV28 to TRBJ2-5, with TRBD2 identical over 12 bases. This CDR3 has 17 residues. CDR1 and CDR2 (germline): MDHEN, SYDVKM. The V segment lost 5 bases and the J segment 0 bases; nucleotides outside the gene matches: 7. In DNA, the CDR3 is TGTGCCAGCAGTCCAATCGGGACTAGCGGGTACCAAGAGACCCAGTACTTC. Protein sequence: CASSPIGTSGYQETQYF.

As DNA, the CDR3 is TGCAGTGCCGGGACAGTTCACGAGCAGTACTTC. It yields the protein CSAGTVHEQYF. The rearrangement joins TRBV20-1 to TRBJ2-7, with TRBD1 matching 7 bases. The junction had 4 bases not matched to a gene; V was cut back by 6 bases and J by 5 bases. CDR3 length: 11 amino acids. Germline loops: CDR1 DFQATT, CDR2 SNEGSKA (reference sequence).

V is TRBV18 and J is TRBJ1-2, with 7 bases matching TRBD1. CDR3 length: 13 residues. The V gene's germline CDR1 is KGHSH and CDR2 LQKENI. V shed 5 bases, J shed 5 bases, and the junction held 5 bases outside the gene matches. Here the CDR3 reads CASSSKTGYGYTF. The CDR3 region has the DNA TGTGCCAGCTCATCCAAGACAGGGTATGGCTACACCTTC.

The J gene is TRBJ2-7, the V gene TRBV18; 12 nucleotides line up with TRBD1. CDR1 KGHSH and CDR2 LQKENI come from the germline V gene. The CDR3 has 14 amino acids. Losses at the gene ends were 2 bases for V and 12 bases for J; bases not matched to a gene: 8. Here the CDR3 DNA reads TGTGCCAGCTCACCAAGTCTCAGGGACAGGGGGCCGTACTTC. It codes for CASSPSLRDRGPYF.

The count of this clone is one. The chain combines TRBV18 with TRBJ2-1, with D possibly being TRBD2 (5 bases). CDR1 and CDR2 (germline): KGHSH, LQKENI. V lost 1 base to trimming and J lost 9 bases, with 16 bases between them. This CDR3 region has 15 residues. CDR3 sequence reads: CASSPRRAEAGEQFF. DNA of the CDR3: TGTGCCAGCTCACCACGGAGAGCGGAGGCAGGTGAGCAGTTCTTC.